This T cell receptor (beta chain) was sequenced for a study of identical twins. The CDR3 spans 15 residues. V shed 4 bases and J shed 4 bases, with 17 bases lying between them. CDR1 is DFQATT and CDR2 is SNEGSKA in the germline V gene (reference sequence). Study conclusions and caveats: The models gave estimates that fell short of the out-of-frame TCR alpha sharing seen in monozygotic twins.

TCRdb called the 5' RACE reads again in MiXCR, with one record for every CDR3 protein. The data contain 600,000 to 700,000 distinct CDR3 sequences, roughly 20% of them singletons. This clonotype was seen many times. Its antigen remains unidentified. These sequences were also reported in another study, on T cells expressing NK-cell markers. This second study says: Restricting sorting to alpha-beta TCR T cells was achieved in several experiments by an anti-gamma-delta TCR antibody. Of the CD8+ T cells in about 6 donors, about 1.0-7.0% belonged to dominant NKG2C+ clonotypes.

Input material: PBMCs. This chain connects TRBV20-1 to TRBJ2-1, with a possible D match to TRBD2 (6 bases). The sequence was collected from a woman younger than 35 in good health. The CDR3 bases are TGCAGTGCTACTGGACTAAACCTACCGTACAATGAGCAGTTCTTC. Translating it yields CSATGLNLPYNEQFF.